This is a list of T cell receptor beta chains from one sample in a study of OX40 agonist ivuxolimab in advanced cancers. The table came from immunoSEQ multiplex PCR; TCRdb's copy has only in-frame clones and leaves some out. In the table there are tens of thousands of clones, approximately 86% of which are singletons. This specimen consisted of CD4+ or CD8+ T cells sorted from blood, obtained in a trial of the OX40 agonist ivuxolimab. The receptors originated from an adult with an advanced solid tumor such as melanoma, head and neck, liver or kidney cancer. Each CDR3 is given with its conserved first and last residue. The order of the fields is D gene, V gene, J gene, clone size, CDR3 DNA, CDR3 protein. A D gene is named only where the DNA matches it firmly. The size of a clone is reported for some rows only, either as once, few or many, or as a class for expanded clones.

TRBD1	TRBV7-9	TRBJ1-5	-	TGTGCCAGCAGCCCCGGGACAGATAGCAATCAGCCCCAGCATTTT	CASSPGTDSNQPQHF
TRBD1	TRBV6-5	TRBJ1-2	-	TGTGCCAGCAGTCCAGACAGGGGGCGCGATGGCTACACCTTC	CASSPDRGRDGYTF
-	TRBV2	TRBJ1-4	-	TGTGCCAGCAGTGAAGTAGGCGGGGGAGTTAAAAAACTGTTTTTT	CASSEVGGGVKKLFF
-	TRBV19	TRBJ1-5	-	TGTGCCAGTTGCAGGGTTTTATGGGATCAGCCCCAGCATTTT	CASCRVLWDQPQHF
TRBD1	TRBV6-5	TRBJ2-3	once	TGTGCCAGCAGTTCCTGGACAGGGTTCAGCACAGATACGCAGTATTTT	CASSSWTGFSTDTQYF
-	TRBV27	TRBJ2-2	-	TGTGCCAGCAGCCCGGGACAGAACACCGGGGAGCTGTTTTTT	CASSPGQNTGELFF
-	TRBV5-1	TRBJ2-2	-	TGCGCCAGCAGCTCGGGATCGAACACCGGGGAGCTGTTTTTT	CASSSGSNTGELFF
-	TRBV7-9	TRBJ1-6	-	TGTGCCAGCAGCGACAGCAGGGGCTCACCCCTCCACTTT	CASSDSRGSPLHF
TRBD1	TRBV6-1	TRBJ1-1	-	TGTGCCACATGGACAGGGGGGACCACTGAAGCTTTCTTT	CATWTGGTTEAFF
-	TRBV28	TRBJ2-5	-	TGTGCCAGCAGTTTATGGGGGACCCAGTACTTC	CASSLWGTQYF
-	TRBV10-3	TRBJ2-4	once	TGTGCCATCGGCCGGGGCTCGGACATTCAGTACTTC	CAIGRGSDIQYF
TRBD1	TRBV12-5	TRBJ2-2	once	TGTGCTAGTGGTTTGCCCGGACAGGGTGTTTCCGGGGAGCTGTTTTTT	CASGLPGQGVSGELFF
-	TRBV28	TRBJ2-4	once	TGTGCCAGCAGTTCGGTTCGACAGGGGAGGGAGAACATTCAGTACTTC	CASSSVRQGRENIQYF
-	TRBV4-1	TRBJ1-5	few	TGCGCCAGCAGCCAAGAGGGGGACGGTAATCAGCCCCAGCATTTT	CASSQEGDGNQPQHF
TRBD1	TRBV7-9	TRBJ2-2	-	TGTGCCAGCAGCCGCACAGGGGGTGTAATTACCGGGGAGCTGTTTTTT	CASSRTGGVITGELFF
-	TRBV13	TRBJ2-7	-	TGTGCCAGCAGCCCCGGCCCGACAGGCTCCTACGAGCAGTACTTC	CASSPGPTGSYEQYF
-	TRBV4-3	TRBJ1-1	-	TGCGCCAGCAGCCAAGGGTCCCGGACTGATGTGAACACTGAAGCTTTCTTT	CASSQGSRTDVNTEAFF
-	TRBV12-5	TRBJ1-1	-	TGTGCTAGTGGTTTGGTACGGCGGGAGAGGAACACTGAAGCTTTCTTT	CASGLVRRERNTEAFF
TRBD1	TRBV7-3	TRBJ1-2	-	TGTGCCAGCAGCTTAACGGGCAGGGGGGATTATGGCTACACCTTC	CASSLTGRGDYGYTF
TRBD2	TRBV7-9	TRBJ2-7	-	TGTGCCAGCACCCGCCGCGGGAGCTCCTACGAGCAGTACTTC	CASTRRGSSYEQYF
-	TRBV7-9	TRBJ1-2	-	TGTGCCAGCAGCTTCCAGGTCGAGAAGTCCTATGGCTACACCTTC	CASSFQVEKSYGYTF
-	TRBV28	TRBJ1-2	-	TGTGCCAGCAGCCCGCCGACCGCGAACTATGGCTACACCTTC	CASSPPTANYGYTF
-	TRBV28	TRBJ2-2	-	TGTGCCAGCAGTCCACTCCGGGTGGGCGGGGAGCTGTTTTTT	CASSPLRVGGELFF
-	TRBV29-1	TRBJ2-3	-	TGCAGCGTTGAAGGGACCTCGGATACGCAGTATTTT	CSVEGTSDTQYF